These 20 T cell receptor beta chains were all obtained from the same sample, sequenced in a study of siplizumab effects on memory and regulatory T cells. TCRdb's table, derived via immunoSEQ multiplex PCR, lists solely in-frame clones and lacks some. Of 90,000 to 120,000 clones listed, about 92% were seen once; the top ten hold around 0.77%. The sequenced sample was Tregs sorted from blood. The receptors come from a human donor in good health.

The chain combines TRBV30 with TRBJ2-7, with D possibly TRBD2 on 5 matching bases. CDR3 length: 15 amino acids. In germline, CDR1 is GTSNPN, CDR2 SVGIG (reference sequence). V gave up 0 bases and J gave up 2 bases, with 14 bases separating them. The CDR3 reads CAWSVMLSGPYEQYF. Written as DNA, the CDR3 is TGTGCCTGGAGTGTAATGCTGAGCGGACCCTACGAGCAGTACTTC.

V is TRBV15 and J is TRBJ2-3, with D possibly being TRBD1 (6 bases). V was clipped by 0 bases and J by 0 bases, with 13 bases between them. This CDR3 contains 17 residues. Looked up from germline, CDR1 is LNHNV and CDR2 is YYDKDF (reference sequence). As DNA, the CDR3 is TGTGCCACCAGCAGAGATCGGCAGGGGTATAGCACAGATACGCAGTATTTT. Its protein product is CATSRDRQGYSTDTQYF.

The count of this clone is one. The rearrangement joins TRBV7-9 to TRBJ1-4; 8 bases line up with TRBD1. The CDR3 covers 14 residues. Per germline, CDR1 SEHNR and CDR2 FQNEAQ (reference sequence). After removal of 5 bases from V and 10 bases from J, the junction contained 9 bases not matched to a gene. CDR3 DNA: TGTGCCAGCAGCCGGGGACAGGCTAGCGGAAAACTGTTTTTT. Protein: CASSRGQASGKLFF.

In its sample, this clone was seen a few times. This chain joins TRBV25-1 and TRBJ1-1; D is possibly TRBD1 (6 bases). The V end lost 6 bases, the J end lost 6 bases, and 14 bases lay between the germline ends. Germline V gene lookup returns CDR1 MGHDK and CDR2 SYGVNS. There are 13 residues in the CDR3. In DNA, the CDR3 is TGTGCCAGCAGCATCGGACAGTTCTCTGAAGCTTTCTTT. Protein: CASSIGQFSEAFF.

The V call is TRBV15, the J call TRBJ1-4; D possibly corresponds to TRBD1 (5 bases). Germline V gives CDR1 LNHNV, CDR2 YYDKDF (reference sequence). The V end lost 0 bases, the J end lost 8 bases, and 13 bases lay between the germline ends. The CDR3 spans 15 residues. CDR3 DNA sequence: TGTGCCACCAGCAGAGATCCAGGGCTGGACGAAAAACTGTTTTTT. It translates to CATSRDPGLDEKLFF.

The chain has TRBV27 and TRBJ1-1; 10 positions agree with TRBD1. Trimming took 2 bases from V and 7 from J; bases not matched to a gene: 7. The germline CDR1 and CDR2 sequences are MNHEY and SMNVEV (reference sequence). This CDR3 spans 15 amino acids. The DNA for the CDR3 is TGTGCCAGCAGTTTAATTTCGACAGGGGGCCTTGAAGCTTTCTTT. It specifies CASSLISTGGLEAFF.

V gene TRBV9 combines with J gene TRBJ2-5, with a possible D match to TRBD2 (5 bases). V was trimmed by 0 bases and J by 7 bases, leaving 10 bases between them. The CDR3 sequence is 13 residues long. The germline V gene has CDR1 SGDLS and CDR2 YYNGEE. CDR3 in amino acids: CASSVVREGTQYF. The CDR3 nucleotides read TGTGCCAGCAGCGTAGTCCGGGAAGGGACCCAGTACTTC.

CDR3 residues: CASSQTGGNTEAFF. As DNA, the CDR3 is TGTGCCAGCAGCCAAACAGGGGGTAACACTGAAGCTTTCTTT. V is TRBV5-4 and J is TRBJ1-1; 8 bases line up with TRBD1. This CDR3 has 14 amino acids. Germline CDR1 and CDR2: SGHNT and YYREEE (reference sequence). V trimming: 4 bases; J trimming: 2 bases; junction bases outside the gene matches: 4.

The genes are TRBV28 and TRBJ1-3, with 9 bases matching TRBD1. CDR3 length: 16 amino acids. Germline V gene data show CDR1 as MDHEN and CDR2 as SYDVKM. The V gene end was trimmed by 6 bases and the J gene end by 5 bases; junction bases not matched to a gene: 11. The DNA for the CDR3 is TGTGCCAGCAGACGTCCGGACAGGGGATTTCGAAACACCATATATTTT. Its protein is CASRRPDRGFRNTIYF.

The rearrangement links TRBV25-1 to TRBJ1-2; D remains unclear. Looked up from germline, CDR1 is MGHDK and CDR2 is SYGVNS. This CDR3 is built from 12 residues. The ends were cut back, 6 bases at V and 6 bases at J, with 11 bases in the middle. CDR3: CASSETRDGYTF. The CDR3 DNA follows: TGTGCCAGCAGCGAGACAAGGGATGGCTACACCTTC.

V and J are TRBV11-1 and TRBJ2-5; TRBD2 aligns across 8 bases. The germline V gene encodes CDR1 SGHAT and CDR2 FQDESV (reference sequence). This CDR3 is built from 15 residues. Trimming at V came to 3 bases and at J to 0 bases, leaving 3 bases not matched to a gene. CDR3 in amino acids: CASSFTSGNQETQYF. CDR3 bases: TGTGCCAGCAGCTTCACTAGCGGTAACCAAGAGACCCAGTACTTC.

The chain employs TRBV7-2 and TRBJ2-7, with 8 nucleotides matching TRBD1. Trimming at V came to 5 bases and at J to 0 bases, leaving 12 bases not matched to a gene. The CDR3 has 17 amino acids. In germline, CDR1 is SGHTA, CDR2 FQGNSA. The CDR3 reads CASSPGGWPPLSYEQYF. In nucleotides, the CDR3 is TGTGCCAGCAGCCCAGGGGGCTGGCCACCACTCTCCTACGAGCAGTACTTC.

This clone was found once. This chain links TRBV5-6 with TRBJ1-5; tentatively, D is TRBD1 (5 bases). Trimming pared 4 bases from V and 5 bases from J, leaving 10 bases between. The V gene's germline CDR1 is SGHDT and CDR2 YYEEEE. The CDR3 runs to 13 residues. The DNA of the CDR3 is TGTGCCAGCAGCACACGGGGGGATCAGCCCCAGCATTTT. Protein: CASSTRGDQPQHF.

The J gene is TRBJ1-2, the V gene TRBV28; D is perhaps TRBD1 (5 bases). V was shortened by 1 base and J by 4 bases, with 10 bases between the two germline ends. The germline V gene encodes CDR1 MDHEN and CDR2 SYDVKM. The CDR3 is made up of 14 amino acids. CDR3 residues: CASSLLTGVYGYTF. CDR3 coding DNA: TGTGCCAGCAGTTTATTAACAGGAGTCTATGGCTACACCTTC.

This chain joins TRBV5-5 and TRBJ2-2; D call uncertain. The CDR3 totals 13 residues. V was trimmed by 6 bases and J by 5 bases, leaving 11 bases between them. Per germline, CDR1 SGHKS and CDR2 YYEKEE (reference sequence). Here the CDR3 reads CASKWWGTGELFF. The CDR3 DNA is TGTGCCAGCAAATGGTGGGGTACCGGGGAGCTGTTTTTT.

This chain links TRBV5-1 with TRBJ1-4; TRBD1 might be the D (5 bases). V was shortened by 5 bases and J by 6 bases, with 14 bases between the two germline ends. The CDR3 extends over 14 amino acids. Looked up from germline, CDR1 is SGHRS and CDR2 is YFSETQ. CDR3 loop: CASSIKWGDEKLFF. The CDR3 DNA is TGCGCCAGCAGTATCAAATGGGGGGATGAAAAACTGTTTTTT. The whole variable domain, remainder taken from reference TRBV5-1 and TRBJ1-4, is KAGVTQTPRYLIKTRGQQVTLSCSPISGHRSVSWYQQTPGQGLQFLFEYFSETQRNKGNFPGRFSGRQFSNSRSEMNVSTLELGDSALYLCASSIKWGDEKLFFGSGTQLSVL.

This rearrangement joins TRBV2 to TRBJ1-1; D unclear. The V gene's germline CDR1 is SNHLY and CDR2 FYNNEI. V lost 0 bases, J lost 4 bases, and 9 bases lay in between. The CDR3 spans 14 residues. CDR3 sequence reads: CASSEARESTEAFF. CDR3 nucleotide sequence: TGTGCCAGCAGTGAAGCACGGGAGAGCACTGAAGCTTTCTTT.

The rearrangement uses TRBV5-1 and TRBJ2-7; TRBD1 aligns across 9 bases. Germline V gene data show CDR1 as SGHRS and CDR2 as YFSETQ. V dropped 2 bases and J dropped 5; count of bases not matched to a gene: 8. The CDR3 is 15 amino acids. CDR3 DNA: TGCGCCAGCAGCTTAAGGACAGGGGCAAACGACGAGCAGTACTTC. This sequence encodes CASSLRTGANDEQYF. The entire variable domain, with the rest obtained from reference TRBV5-1 and TRBJ2-7, is as follows: KAGVTQTPRYLIKTRGQQVTLSCSPISGHRSVSWYQQTPGQGLQFLFEYFSETQRNKGNFPGRFSGRQFSNSRSEMNVSTLELGDSALYLCASSLRTGANDEQYFGPGTRLTVT.

The CDR3 nucleotides read TGTGCCAGCAGTTTGGGACGGGGCCAGGAGACCCAGTACTTC. The encoded protein is CASSLGRGQETQYF. The J gene is TRBJ2-5, the V gene TRBV7-8; either TRBD1 or TRBD2 may supply D (5 bases each). Germline lookup yields CDR1 SGHVS and CDR2 FQNEAQ. V gave up 6 bases and J gave up 5 bases, with 16 bases separating them. The CDR3 has 14 residues.

This chain connects TRBV5-5 to TRBJ1-2; D is unresolved. Germline V gene sequence: CDR1 SGHKS, CDR2 YYEKEE (reference sequence). V lost 0 bases and J lost 0, with 6 bases in between. The CDR3 spans 14 residues. CDR3 nucleotide sequence: TGTGCCAGCAGCTTGGTCGTGACTAACTATGGCTACACCTTC. Translation gives CASSLVVTNYGYTF.